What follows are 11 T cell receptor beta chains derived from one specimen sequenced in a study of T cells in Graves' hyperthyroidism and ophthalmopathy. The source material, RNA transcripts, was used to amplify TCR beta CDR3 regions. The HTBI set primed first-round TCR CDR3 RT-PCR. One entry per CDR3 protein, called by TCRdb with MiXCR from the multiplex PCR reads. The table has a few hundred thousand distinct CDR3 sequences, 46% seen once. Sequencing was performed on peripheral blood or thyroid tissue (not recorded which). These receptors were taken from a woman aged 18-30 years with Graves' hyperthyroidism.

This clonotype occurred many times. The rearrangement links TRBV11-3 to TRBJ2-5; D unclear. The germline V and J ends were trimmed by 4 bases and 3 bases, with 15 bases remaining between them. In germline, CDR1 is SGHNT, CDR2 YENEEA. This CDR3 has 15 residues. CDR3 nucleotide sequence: TGTGCCAGCAGCTCTCCGAGGAGATCGAAAGAGACCCAGTACTTC. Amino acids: CASSSPRRSKETQYF. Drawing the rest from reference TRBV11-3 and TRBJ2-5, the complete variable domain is EAGVVQSPRYKIIEKKQPVAFWCNPISGHNTLYWYLQNLGQGPELLIRYENEEAVDDSQLPKDRFSAERLKGVDSTLKIQPAELGDSAVYLCASSSPRRSKETQYFGPGTRLLVL.

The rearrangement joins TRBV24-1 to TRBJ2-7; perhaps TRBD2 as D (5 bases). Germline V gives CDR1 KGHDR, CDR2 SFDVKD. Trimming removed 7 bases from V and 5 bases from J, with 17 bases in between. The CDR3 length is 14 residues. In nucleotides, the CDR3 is TGTGCCACCAGCGACCACTACGGGGTACACGAGCAGTACTTC. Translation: CATSDHYGVHEQYF.

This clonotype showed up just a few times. The CDR3 spells CASSLEGSPYTGELFF. The DNA for the CDR3 is TGTGCCAGCAGCTTAGAGGGCAGCCCCTACACCGGGGAGCTGTTTTTT. V gene TRBV11-1 combines with J gene TRBJ2-2; no clear D. The V gene lost 1 base and the J gene lost 3 bases, with 12 bases spanning the gap. Germline V CDR1 and CDR2: SGHAT, FQDESV (reference sequence). This CDR3 has 16 amino acids.

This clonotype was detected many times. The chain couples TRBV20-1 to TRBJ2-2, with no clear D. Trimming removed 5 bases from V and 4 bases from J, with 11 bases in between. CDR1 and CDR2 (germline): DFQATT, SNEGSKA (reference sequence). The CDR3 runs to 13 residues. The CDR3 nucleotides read TGCAGTGCTGGCCTGGTCCGCACCGGGGAGCTGTTTTTT. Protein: CSAGLVRTGELFF.

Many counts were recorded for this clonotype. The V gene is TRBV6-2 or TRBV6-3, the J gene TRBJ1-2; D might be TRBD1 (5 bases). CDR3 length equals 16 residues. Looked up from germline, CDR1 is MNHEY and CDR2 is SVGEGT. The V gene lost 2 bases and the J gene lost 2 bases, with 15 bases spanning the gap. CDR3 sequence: CASSYGSGTGNYGYTF. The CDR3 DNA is TGTGCCAGCAGTTACGGTTCCGGGACGGGGAACTATGGCTACACCTTC.

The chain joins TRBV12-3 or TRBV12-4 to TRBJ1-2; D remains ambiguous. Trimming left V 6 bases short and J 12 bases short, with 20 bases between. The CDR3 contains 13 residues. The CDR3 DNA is TGTGCCAGCAGCCAATCCAAGATTAGCGGGAACACCTTC. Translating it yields CASSQSKISGNTF.

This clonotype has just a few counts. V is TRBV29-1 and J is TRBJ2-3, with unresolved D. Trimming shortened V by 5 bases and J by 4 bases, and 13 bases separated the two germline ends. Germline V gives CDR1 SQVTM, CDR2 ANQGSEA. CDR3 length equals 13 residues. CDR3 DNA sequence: TGCAGCGTTCCACTATCCGACCCAGATACGCAGTATTTT. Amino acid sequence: CSVPLSDPDTQYF.

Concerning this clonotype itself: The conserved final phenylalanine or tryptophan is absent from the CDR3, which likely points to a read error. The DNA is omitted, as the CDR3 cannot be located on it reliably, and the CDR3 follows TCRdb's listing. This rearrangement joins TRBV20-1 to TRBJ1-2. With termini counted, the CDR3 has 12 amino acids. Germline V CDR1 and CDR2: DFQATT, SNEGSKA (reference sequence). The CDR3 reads CSARGGEWDYRV.

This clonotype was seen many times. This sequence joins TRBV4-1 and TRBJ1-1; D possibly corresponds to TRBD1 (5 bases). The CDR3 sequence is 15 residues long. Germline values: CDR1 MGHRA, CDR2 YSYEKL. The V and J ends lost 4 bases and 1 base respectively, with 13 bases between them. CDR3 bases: TGCGCCAGCAGCCGCACGGGACTCCCGAACACTGAAGCTTTCTTT. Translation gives CASSRTGLPNTEAFF.

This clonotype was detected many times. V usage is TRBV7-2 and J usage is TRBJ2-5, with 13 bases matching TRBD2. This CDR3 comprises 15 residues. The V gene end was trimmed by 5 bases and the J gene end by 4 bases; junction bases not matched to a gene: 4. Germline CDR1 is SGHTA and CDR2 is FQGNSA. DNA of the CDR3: TGTGCCAGCAGCCTGGGACTAGCGGGATCAGAGACCCAGTACTTC. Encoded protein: CASSLGLAGSETQYF.

CDR3 bases: TGTGCCAGCAGCTTTACAGCAGGGAACCTGAACACTGAAGCTTTCTTT. Encoded protein: CASSFTAGNLNTEAFF. V usage is TRBV7-9 and J usage is TRBJ1-1, with TRBD1 as a possible D gene (5 bases). CDR3 length equals 16 residues. Germline CDR1 and CDR2: SEHNR and FQNEAQ (reference sequence). With 3 bases removed from V and 0 bases from J, the gap between germline ends came to 14 bases. Full variable domain (outside the CDR3, taken from reference TRBV7-9 and TRBJ1-1): DTGVSQNPRHKITKRGQNVTFRCDPISEHNRLYWYRQTLGQGPEFLTYFQNEAQLEKSRLLSDRFSAERPKGSFSTLEIQRTEQGDSAMYLCASSFTAGNLNTEAFFGQGTRLTVV.